The next 7 T cell receptor beta chains were all read from a single sample in a study of shared clonotypes between healthy human individuals. This table comes from immunoSEQ multiplex PCR, and its TCRdb copy is limited to in-frame clones, with some not included. In the table there are around 690,000 clones, roughly 88% of which are singletons. The material sequenced was memory CD8+ T cells from PBMCs. Documented subset: CD45RO+ cells pooled with CCR7-negative TemRA cells. Receptors originate from a man aged 18 to 30 in good health. Some clones in this sample may be carry-over from other donors' samples.

This sequence joins TRBV6-1 and TRBJ2-2, with a weak D call TRBD2 (5 bases). Trimming took off 3 bases at V and 8 bases at J, with 13 bases between the two ends. The CDR3 runs 14 residues. In germline, CDR1 is MNHNS, CDR2 SASEGT. This chain's CDR3 is CASSDPGRPGELFF. In nucleotides, the CDR3 is TGTGCCAGCAGTGATCCGGGAAGACCGGGGGAGCTGTTTTTT.

The V gene is TRBV9, the J gene TRBJ2-3; a possible D gene is TRBD2 (6 bases). Germline lookup yields CDR1 SGDLS and CDR2 YYNGEE. V lost 2 bases and J lost 2, with 15 bases in between. The CDR3 length is 16 residues. The CDR3 sequence is CASSVSGTLLTDTQYF. CDR3 nucleotide sequence: TGTGCCAGCAGCGTGTCCGGGACTCTACTCACAGATACGCAGTATTTT.

The chain is built from TRBV7-9 and TRBJ1-1; D uncertain. The germline V gene encodes CDR1 SEHNR and CDR2 FQNEAQ (reference sequence). This CDR3 is 14 amino acids long. V lost 1 base and J lost 0, with 6 bases in between. CDR3 loop: CASSLEGLNTEAFF. The DNA of the CDR3 is TGTGCCAGCAGCTTAGAAGGGTTGAACACTGAAGCTTTCTTT.

The chain joins TRBV5-1 to TRBJ2-1; D unresolved. CDR3 size: 12 residues. The germline V and J ends were trimmed by 4 bases and 9 bases, with 11 bases remaining between them. The germline V gene has CDR1 SGHRS and CDR2 YFSETQ. For the CDR3, the DNA is TGCGCCAGCAGCCCTAAAGGGATTGAGCAGTTCTTC. Residues: CASSPKGIEQFF.

The V gene is TRBV9, the J gene TRBJ2-1; D is perhaps TRBD2 (6 bases). V lost 3 bases and J lost 0, with 25 bases in between. The germline V gene encodes CDR1 SGDLS and CDR2 YYNGEE. The CDR3 has 20 residues. In DNA, the CDR3 is TGTGCCAGCAGCGGAGGGCCCTTCCCTACGGGGGTGACCTCCTACAATGAGCAGTTCTTC. As protein: CASSGGPFPTGVTSYNEQFF.

V gene TRBV7-6 combines with J gene TRBJ2-7; tentatively, D is TRBD1 (5 bases). This CDR3 has 14 amino acids. Germline CDR1 is SGHVS and CDR2 is FNYEAQ. Trimming took off 5 bases at V and 1 base at J, with 12 bases between the two ends. Here the CDR3 reads CASSHRTESYEQYF. The CDR3 bases are TGTGCCAGCAGCCACAGGACGGAGTCCTACGAGCAGTACTTC.

J is TRBJ2-1 and V is TRBV2, with 9 positions matching TRBD2. The V gene end was trimmed by 4 bases and the J gene end by 7 bases; junction bases not matched to a gene: 2. The length of the CDR3 is 13 residues. Germline CDR1 is SNHLY and CDR2 is FYNNEI. The CDR3 bases are TGTGCCAGCAGTGTGGGACTAGCAAATGAGCAGTTCTTC. Translation gives CASSVGLANEQFF.